The 22 T cell receptor beta chains presented below share a single source sample, sequenced in a study of T cell responses to AZD1222 COVID-19 vaccine. Sequenced by immunoSEQ multiplex PCR; TCRdb stores in-frame clones only, minus some. Of 150,000 or so clones in the sample, 92% were seen once. Sample: peripheral blood, taken 28 days after the second AZD1222 dose. The source of these receptors is an adult who received the AZD1222 COVID-19 vaccine.

This clone was seen just once. The chain joins TRBV13 to TRBJ1-2; D is possibly TRBD1 (5 bases). CDR3 length: 15 amino acids. V was cut by 3 bases and J by 4 bases, with 15 bases left in between. The V gene's germline CDR1 is PRHDT and CDR2 FYEKMQ (reference sequence). The CDR3, as DNA: TGTGCCAGCAGCTTGTTCGTCCAGGGTCCCTATGGCTACACCTTC. Amino acids: CASSLFVQGPYGYTF. Full variable domain (missing parts from reference TRBV13 and TRBJ1-2): AAGVIQSPRHLIKEKRETATLKCYPIPRHDTVYWYQQGPGQDPQFLISFYEKMQSDKGSIPDRFSAQQFSDYHSELNMSSLELGDSALYFCASSLFVQGPYGYTFGSGTRLTVV.

This clone was counted once. This chain links TRBV25-1 with TRBJ2-2, with D possibly TRBD2 on 7 matching bases. The V and J ends lost 4 bases and 4 bases respectively, with 13 bases between them. The length of the CDR3 is 15 residues. The germline V gene has CDR1 MGHDK and CDR2 SYGVNS. In DNA form, the CDR3 reads TGTGCCAGCAGTGCTCGGGGGGCCCCCACCGGGGAGCTGTTTTTT. Translating gives CASSARGAPTGELFF.

This sequence joins TRBV11-2 and TRBJ1-1, with D possibly being TRBD1 (5 bases). This CDR3 is 14 amino acids long. Germline CDR1 is SGHAT and CDR2 is FQNNGV. Trimming cost V 5 bases and J 4 bases, with 14 bases left between them. CDR3 nucleotides: TGTGCCAGCAGCCTAGGGGTTCTGACCACTGAAGCTTTCTTT. Its translation is CASSLGVLTTEAFF.

This chain connects TRBV21-1 to TRBJ2-3; TRBD2, as called in the table, went unchecked against the DNA. TRBV21-1 is listed as a pseudogene. The CDR3 has 19 amino acids. CDR3 amino acids: CASSNSQPGLAGGPDTQYF. The CDR3 nucleotides read TGTGCCAGCAGCAATTCTCAACCGGGACTAGCGGGAGGGCCAGATACGCAGTATTTT.

The chain couples TRBV3-1 (or the pseudogene TRBV3-2) to TRBJ1-2, with 8 bases fitting TRBD1. Germline V CDR1 and CDR2: LGHDT, YNNKEL (reference sequence). Trimming took 3 bases from V and 1 from J; bases not matched to a gene: 19. There are 20 residues in the CDR3. CDR3 protein: CASSHLSGTGGHRINYGYTF. For the CDR3, the DNA is TGTGCCAGCAGCCATCTTTCGGGAACAGGGGGGCATAGGATTAACTATGGCTACACCTTC.

Concerning this clone: The same CDR3 can be traced to other DNA sequences in this sample. V and J are TRBV9 and TRBJ2-6; D uncertain. CDR1 and CDR2 (germline): SGDLS, YYNGEE. The CDR3 covers 15 residues. The ends were cut back, 0 bases at V and 1 base at J, with 5 bases in the middle. CDR3 DNA: TGTGCCAGCAGCGTAGGGGGTTCTGGGGCCAACGTCCTGACTTTC. It yields the protein CASSVGGSGANVLTF.

The J gene is TRBJ1-6, the V gene TRBV27; TRBD1 might be the D (5 bases). V was shortened by 1 base and J by 8 bases, with 15 bases between the two germline ends. CDR1 MNHEY and CDR2 SMNVEV come from the germline V gene (reference sequence). The CDR3 covers 16 residues. The CDR3 nucleotides read TGTGCCAGCAGTTTATATCCCCAGGGAGGGCATTCACCCCTCCACTTT. This translates into CASSLYPQGGHSPLHF.

The chain links TRBV19 to TRBJ1-5, with 10 bases aligning to TRBD1. Germline CDR1 and CDR2: LNHDA and SQIVND (reference sequence). This CDR3 region has 15 residues. V lost 3 bases and J lost 7; bases outside the gene matches: 6. The CDR3 spells CASSIDRGRRQPQHF. The DNA of the CDR3 is TGTGCCAGTAGTATTGACAGGGGGCGTCGGCAGCCCCAGCATTTT.

The chain uses TRBV5-1 and TRBJ1-2; D remains ambiguous. Trimming removed 5 bases at V and 2 bases at J, with 13 bases between. Germline V gene data show CDR1 as SGHRS and CDR2 as YFSETQ. The CDR3 has 14 amino acids. CDR3 DNA: TGCGCCAGCAGTCCCCGGCCGGGGAACTATGGCTACACCTTC. Amino acid sequence: CASSPRPGNYGYTF.

The chain uses TRBV5-1 and TRBJ2-7, with D uncertain. The CDR3 totals 14 residues. Per the germline V gene, CDR1 is SGHRS and CDR2 is YFSETQ. The V end was cut by 5 bases, the J end by 0 bases, with 12 bases between. The DNA for the CDR3 is TGCGCCAGCAGGACCAATCCCGACTCCTACGAGCAGTACTTC. It yields the protein CASRTNPDSYEQYF.

The V call is TRBV27, the J call TRBJ1-2; D ambiguous. The CDR3 runs 12 residues. CDR1 is MNHEY, CDR2 SMNVEV, per germline (reference sequence). V lost 6 bases and J lost 4, with 9 bases in between. The CDR3 region has the DNA TGTGCCAGCAGAAAGGGTGGCTATGGCTACACCTTC. It encodes CASRKGGYGYTF.

V and J are TRBV19 and TRBJ2-3, with unresolved D. This CDR3 comprises 12 residues. In germline, CDR1 is LNHDA, CDR2 SQIVND (reference sequence). V lost 4 bases and J lost 6, with 8 bases in between. The chain's CDR3 is CASSTHHDTQYF. The CDR3 nucleotides are TGTGCCAGTAGTACCCATCATGATACGCAGTATTTT.

On this clone itself: This sample includes further DNA sequences coding for the same CDR3. The chain recombines TRBV2 with TRBJ2-3; 9 nucleotides line up with TRBD2. Germline CDR1 reads SNHLY; CDR2 reads FYNNEI. Trimming cost V 3 bases and J 4 bases; bases outside gene matches: 2. The CDR3 spans 14 residues. The CDR3 DNA follows: TGTGCCAGCAGTGAGGGACTAGCTTCAGATACGCAGTATTTT. It is translated as CASSEGLASDTQYF.

V and J are TRBV12-1 and TRBJ1-5; the table's D call of TRBD1 was not tested on the DNA. TRBV12-1 is given as a pseudogene. The CDR3 consists of 18 residues. In DNA, the CDR3 is TGTGCCAGCAGCTTGAACCGGGACAGGGAAAGAGTCAGGCAGCCCCAGCATTTT. Translation: CASSLNRDRERVRQPQHF.

The rearrangement uses TRBV7-2 and TRBJ1-1, with D possibly TRBD1 on 5 matching bases. Trimming cost V 1 base and J 10 bases, with 16 bases left between them. This CDR3 contains 14 residues. The germline V gene has CDR1 SGHTA and CDR2 FQGNSA. The CDR3 DNA follows: TGTGCCAGCAGCTTAGAGGGGAGGTCGATGTTAGCTTTCTTT. As protein: CASSLEGRSMLAFF.

The chain employs TRBV6-5 and TRBJ1-3, with 7 bases that match TRBD1. The germline gives CDR1 MNHEY, CDR2 SVGAGI. V trimming: 6 bases; J trimming: 2 bases; junction bases outside the gene matches: 4. The CDR3 spans 14 residues. DNA for the CDR3: TGTGCCAGCAGCCAGGGGGGCGCTGGAAACACCATATATTTT. Its translation is CASSQGGAGNTIYF.

The CDR3 region is CASSFQKNTEAFF. CDR3 sequence (DNA): TGTGCCAGCAGCTTTCAGAAGAACACTGAAGCTTTCTTT. The rearrangement joins TRBV7-3 to TRBJ1-1; D uncertain. CDR1 and CDR2 (germline): SGHTA, FQGTGA. The CDR3 consists of 13 residues. Trimming removed 3 bases from V and 1 base from J, with 6 bases in between.

This clone was seen only once. V is TRBV4-1 and J is TRBJ2-7, with 11 bases lining up with TRBD2. Germline CDR1 reads MGHRA; CDR2 reads YSYEKL. J was trimmed by 6 bases and V by 6 bases; bases with no gene match: 7. The CDR3 is 14 residues long. The CDR3: CASRQLAGVREQYF. The DNA of the CDR3 is TGCGCCAGCAGGCAACTAGCGGGAGTTCGCGAGCAGTACTTC.

This chain links TRBV6-6 with TRBJ2-2; D is uncertain. V lost 10 bases and J lost 3, with 15 bases in between. This CDR3 has 14 residues. The germline V gene encodes CDR1 MNHNY and CDR2 SVGAGI (reference sequence). This chain's CDR3 is CATTMSQYTGELFF. The CDR3 coding sequence is TGTGCCACCACAATGAGCCAATACACCGGGGAGCTGTTTTTT.

The CDR3 DNA sequence: TGTGCCAGCAGTTTGGGGACAGGGGGGACCTACGAGCAGTACTTC. It codes for CASSLGTGGTYEQYF. This chain joins TRBV27 and TRBJ2-7, with 11 positions matching TRBD1. The CDR3 is 15 amino acids. CDR1 is MNHEY, CDR2 SMNVEV, per germline (reference sequence). V gave up 3 bases and J gave up 2 bases; unmatched junction bases: 3.

This clone was recorded only once. V usage is TRBV14 and J usage is TRBJ2-7; D remains ambiguous. V gave up 4 bases and J gave up 2 bases, with 6 bases separating them. The germline V gene encodes CDR1 SGHDN and CDR2 FVKESK. CDR3 length equals 12 residues. The CDR3 spells CASSRSAYEQYF. For the CDR3, the DNA is TGTGCCAGCAGCCGAAGCGCCTACGAGCAGTACTTC.

The chain carries TRBV2 and TRBJ1-1; D ambiguous. The CDR3 length is 13 residues. Germline V gives CDR1 SNHLY, CDR2 FYNNEI. Trimming took off 0 bases at V and 7 bases at J, with 9 bases between the two ends. The DNA for the CDR3 is TGTGCCAGCAGTGAAGCGCTTACTAATGAAGCTTTCTTT. This sequence encodes CASSEALTNEAFF.